This entry lists 17 T cell receptor beta chains sequenced from one sample in a study of shared clonotypes between healthy human individuals. Assay: immunoSEQ multiplex PCR; the TCRdb copy retains only in-frame clones and omits some. The sample has roughly 590,000 clones, roughly 96% seen once; the top ten hold 0.11%. CD8 cells regarded as naive lacked CD45RO, were positively chosen for CCR7, and omitted terminally differentiated effector memory CD45RA+ cells. Sequenced material: naive CD8+ T cells sorted from blood. The receptors originated from a woman in her twenties or thirties in good health.

This clone was counted a few times. V and J are TRBV27 and TRBJ1-1; possibly TRBD1 for D (5 bases). V was trimmed by 3 bases and J by 4 bases, leaving 15 bases between them. The germline gives CDR1 MNHEY, CDR2 SMNVEV (reference sequence). There are 15 residues in the CDR3. This chain's CDR3 is CASSFGQGGTTEAFF. The DNA for the CDR3 is TGTGCCAGCAGTTTCGGACAAGGCGGCACCACTGAAGCTTTCTTT.

V is TRBV9 and J is TRBJ2-2, with a tentative D call TRBD1 (6 bases). CDR3 size: 16 residues. CDR1 is SGDLS and CDR2 is YYNGEE in the germline V gene. The ends were cut back, 4 bases at V and 0 bases at J, with 13 bases in the middle. In DNA form, the CDR3 reads TGTGCCAGCAGCCAGACATGGACAGCGAACACCGGGGAGCTGTTTTTT. Translated, it gives CASSQTWTANTGELFF.

The chain's CDR3 is CASRPDSYEQYF. The CDR3 DNA follows: TGTGCCAGCAGGCCTGACAGTTACGAGCAGTACTTC. The rearrangement links TRBV5-8 to TRBJ2-7, with a tentative D call TRBD1 (5 bases). The V end was cut by 5 bases, the J end by 4 bases, with 10 bases between. The length of the CDR3 is 12 residues. Germline V gene sequence: CDR1 SGHTS, CDR2 YDEGEE. Full variable domain (missing parts from reference TRBV5-8 and TRBJ2-7): EAGVTQSPTHLIKTRGQQATLRCSPISGHTSVYWYQQALGLGLQFLLWYDEGEERNRGNFPPRFSGRQFPNYSSELNVNALELEDSALYLCASRPDSYEQYFGPGTRLTVT.

This rearrangement joins TRBV7-6 to TRBJ1-3; possible D gene TRBD1, 5 bases. Trimming left V 3 bases short and J 4 bases short, with 10 bases between. This CDR3 spans 14 amino acids. The V gene's germline CDR1 is SGHVS and CDR2 FNYEAQ. The CDR3 DNA sequence: TGTGCCAGCAGCTTTGGGGGGACGGGAAACACCATATATTTT. Translated, it gives CASSFGGTGNTIYF.

The gene calls are TRBV18 and TRBJ2-7; 14 bases align to TRBD2. CDR3 length: 18 residues. Per germline, CDR1 KGHSH and CDR2 LQKENI. V trimming: 8 bases; J trimming: 3 bases; junction bases outside the gene matches: 15. The CDR3 DNA reads TGTGCCAGCCAGCCCGGGACTAGCGGGAGACTAAGGGTCTACGAGCAGTACTTC. Its protein is CASQPGTSGRLRVYEQYF.

The V and J genes are TRBV5-4 and TRBJ2-1, with 9 bases identical to TRBD2. V shed 4 bases and J 7 bases; nucleotides not matched to a gene: 6. The CDR3 spans 14 residues. Looked up from germline, CDR1 is SGHNT and CDR2 is YYREEE (reference sequence). The CDR3 DNA reads TGTGCCAGCAGCCCTGGGACTAGCTTTAATGAGCAGTTCTTC. Translated, it gives CASSPGTSFNEQFF.

Of note for this clone: The sample carries other DNA sequences with the same CDR3. The chain recombines TRBV7-9 with TRBJ2-1; no clear D gene. The CDR3 is 14 residues long. The V gene's germline CDR1 is SEHNR and CDR2 FQNEAQ (reference sequence). Trimming removed 1 base from V and 0 bases from J, with 4 bases in between. The CDR3 loop is CASSLDSSYNEQFF. The CDR3 DNA is TGTGCCAGCAGCTTAGATAGCTCCTACAATGAGCAGTTCTTC.

The chain joins TRBV6-1 to TRBJ1-5, with 7 nucleotides matching TRBD1. V was pared by 3 bases and J by 0 bases, with 2 bases of the junction left unmatched. This CDR3 has 15 amino acids. Germline loops: CDR1 MNHNS, CDR2 SASEGT. The CDR3 reads CASSETGNSNQPQHF. In DNA, the CDR3 is TGTGCCAGCAGTGAGACAGGGAATAGCAATCAGCCCCAGCATTTT.

Note on this clone: This same CDR3 is encoded by further DNA sequences in the sample. V usage is TRBV28 and J usage is TRBJ2-1; TRBD2 agrees at 11 bases. There are 13 residues in the CDR3. V lost 7 bases to trimming and J lost 5 bases; unmatched junction nucleotides: 1. Germline loops: CDR1 MDHEN, CDR2 SYDVKM. The CDR3 coding sequence is TGTGCCAGCAAACTAGCGGGGGACAATGAGCAGTTCTTC. It translates to CASKLAGDNEQFF.

The rearrangement links TRBV11-2 to TRBJ2-4; D remains unclear. V shed 6 bases and J shed 4 bases, with 13 bases lying between them. This CDR3 has 14 amino acids. The V gene's germline CDR1 is SGHAT and CDR2 FQNNGV. The CDR3 here is CASRPLDGKNIQYF. The DNA for the CDR3 is TGTGCCAGCAGACCTTTGGACGGAAAAAACATTCAGTACTTC.

This sequence joins TRBV19 and TRBJ1-1; a possible D gene is TRBD1 (5 bases). This CDR3 is 16 amino acids long. CDR1 is LNHDA and CDR2 is SQIVND in the germline V gene (reference sequence). V was clipped by 9 bases and J by 6 bases, with 26 bases between them. The CDR3 spells CASRDTNRNPEAEAFF. The CDR3 DNA reads TGTGCCAGCCGAGACACAAACAGGAACCCGGAGGCTGAAGCTTTCTTT.

The genes are TRBV10-1 and TRBJ1-2; D perhaps matches TRBD1 (6 bases). The germline gives CDR1 WNHNN, CDR2 SYGVQD (reference sequence). The ends were cut back, 4 bases at V and 9 bases at J, with 15 bases in the middle. This CDR3 spans 13 amino acids. DNA for the CDR3: TGCGCCAGCAGTGGAACAGGGTGGGAGAGCTACACCTTC. This encodes CASSGTGWESYTF.

CDR3 sequence reads: CASSNNPAQYF. CDR3 nucleotides: TGTGCCAGCAGCAATAACCCGGCGCAGTACTTC. V usage is TRBV28 and J usage is TRBJ2-7; D is ambiguous. This CDR3 is 11 amino acids long. V lost 6 bases and J lost 9, with 12 bases in between. Per the germline V gene, CDR1 is MDHEN and CDR2 is SYDVKM.

This rearrangement joins TRBV10-2 to TRBJ1-1; no clear D gene. The germline gives CDR1 WSHSY, CDR2 SAAADI. Trimming shortened V by 6 bases and J by 1 base, and 3 bases separated the two germline ends. The CDR3 totals 11 residues. CDR3 region: CASRENTEAFF. The CDR3 DNA is TGCGCCAGCAGGGAGAACACTGAAGCTTTCTTT.

This chain links TRBV20-1 with TRBJ2-7; D unresolved. Trimming took off 6 bases at V and 3 bases at J, with 9 bases between the two ends. The CDR3 has 11 residues. Germline V gives CDR1 DFQATT, CDR2 SNEGSKA (reference sequence). CDR3 sequence (DNA): TGCAGTGCCCGGAACATCTACGAGCAGTACTTC. Amino acid sequence: CSARNIYEQYF.

Note on this clone: This clone may be a read error of a much larger clone one base away. The same CDR3 is also encoded by other DNA sequences in this sample. V usage is TRBV28 and J usage is TRBJ2-7; D is unresolved. The germline gives CDR1 MDHEN, CDR2 SYDVKM. V dropped 6 bases and J dropped 1 base, with 4 bases sitting between them. The CDR3 is 11 amino acids. The CDR3 coding sequence is TGTGCCAGCAGCTCTTCCTACGAGCAGTACTTC. This translates into CASSSSYEQYF.

Written as DNA, the CDR3 is TGTGCCAGCAGTTTTGGGGCTGGGGGGGGCCAAGAGACCCAGTACTTC. Its translation is CASSFGAGGGQETQYF. The V call is TRBV27, the J call TRBJ2-5, with 7 bases identical to TRBD2. The germline V gene encodes CDR1 MNHEY and CDR2 SMNVEV (reference sequence). The CDR3 loop spans 16 amino acids. With V trimmed by 3 bases and J by 1 base, 8 bases remained unmatched.